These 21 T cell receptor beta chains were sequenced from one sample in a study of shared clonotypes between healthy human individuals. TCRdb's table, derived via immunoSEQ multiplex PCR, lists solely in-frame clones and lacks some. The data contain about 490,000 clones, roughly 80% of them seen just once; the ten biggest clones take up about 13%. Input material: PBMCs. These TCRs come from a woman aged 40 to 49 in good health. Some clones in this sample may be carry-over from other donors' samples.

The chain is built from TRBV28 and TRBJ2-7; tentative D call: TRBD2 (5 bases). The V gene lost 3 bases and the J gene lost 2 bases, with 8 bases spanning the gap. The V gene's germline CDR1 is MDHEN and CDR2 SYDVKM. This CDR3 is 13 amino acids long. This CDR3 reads CASSFRTPYEQYF. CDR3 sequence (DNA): TGTGCCAGCAGTTTCAGGACTCCCTACGAGCAGTACTTC.

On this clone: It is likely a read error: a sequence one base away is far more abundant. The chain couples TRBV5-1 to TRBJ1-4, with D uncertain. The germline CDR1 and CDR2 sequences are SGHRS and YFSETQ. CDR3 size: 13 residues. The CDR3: CASSLGTNERLFF. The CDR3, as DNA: TGCGCCAGCAGCTTGGGCACTAATGAAAGACTGTTTTTT.

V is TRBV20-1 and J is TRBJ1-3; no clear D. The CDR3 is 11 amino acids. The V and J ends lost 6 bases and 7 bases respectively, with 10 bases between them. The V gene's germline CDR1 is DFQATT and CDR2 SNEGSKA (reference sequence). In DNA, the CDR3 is TGCAGTGCCCTTAATCTCAACACCATATATTTT. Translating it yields CSALNLNTIYF.

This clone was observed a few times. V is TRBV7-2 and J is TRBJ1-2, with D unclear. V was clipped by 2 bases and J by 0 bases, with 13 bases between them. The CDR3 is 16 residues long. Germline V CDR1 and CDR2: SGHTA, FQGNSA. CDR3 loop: CASSLQTAATNYGYTF. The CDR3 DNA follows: TGTGCCAGCAGCTTACAAACCGCGGCTACTAACTATGGCTACACCTTC.

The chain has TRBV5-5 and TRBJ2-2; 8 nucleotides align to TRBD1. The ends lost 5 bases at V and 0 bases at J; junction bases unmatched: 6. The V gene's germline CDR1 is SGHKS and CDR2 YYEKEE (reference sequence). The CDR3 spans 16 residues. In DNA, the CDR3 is TGTGCCAGCAGTAAGGGGACAGGCCCGAACACCGGGGAGCTGTTTTTT. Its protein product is CASSKGTGPNTGELFF. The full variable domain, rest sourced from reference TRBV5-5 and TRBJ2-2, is DAGVTQSPTHLIKTRGQQVTLRCSPISGHKSVSWYQQVLGQGPQFIFQYYEKEERGRGNFPDRFSARQFPNYSSELNVNALLLGDSALYLCASSKGTGPNTGELFFGEGSRLTVL.

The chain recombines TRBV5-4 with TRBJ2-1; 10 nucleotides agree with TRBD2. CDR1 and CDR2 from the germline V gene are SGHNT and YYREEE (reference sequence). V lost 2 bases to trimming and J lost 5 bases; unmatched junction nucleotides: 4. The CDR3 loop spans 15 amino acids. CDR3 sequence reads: CASSLGTSVDNEQFF. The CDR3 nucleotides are TGTGCCAGCAGCTTAGGGACTAGCGTCGACAATGAGCAGTTCTTC. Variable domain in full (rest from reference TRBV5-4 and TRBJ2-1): ETGVTQSPTHLIKTRGQQVTLRCSSQSGHNTVSWYQQALGQGPQFIFQYYREEENGRGNFPPRFSGLQFPNYSSELNVNALELDDSALYLCASSLGTSVDNEQFFGPGTRLTVL.

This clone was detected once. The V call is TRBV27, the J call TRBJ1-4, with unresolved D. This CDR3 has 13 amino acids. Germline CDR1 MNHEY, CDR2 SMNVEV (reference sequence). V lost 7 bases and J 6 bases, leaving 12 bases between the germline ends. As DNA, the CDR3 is TGTGCCAGCAAAGGTTTCCAGGATGAAAAACTGTTTTTT. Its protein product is CASKGFQDEKLFF. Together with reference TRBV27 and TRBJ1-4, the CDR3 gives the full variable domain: EAQVTQNPRYLITVTGKKLTVTCSQNMNHEYMSWYRQDPGLGLRQIYYSMNVEVTDKGDVPEGYKVSRKEKRNFPLILESPSPNQTSLYFCASKGFQDEKLFFGSGTQLSVL.

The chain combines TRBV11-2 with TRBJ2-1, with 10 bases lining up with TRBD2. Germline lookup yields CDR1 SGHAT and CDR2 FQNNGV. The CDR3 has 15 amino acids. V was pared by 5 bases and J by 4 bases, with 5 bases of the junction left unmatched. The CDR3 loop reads CASSPLAGVYNEQFF. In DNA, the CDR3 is TGTGCCAGCAGCCCCCTAGCGGGGGTTTACAATGAGCAGTTCTTC.

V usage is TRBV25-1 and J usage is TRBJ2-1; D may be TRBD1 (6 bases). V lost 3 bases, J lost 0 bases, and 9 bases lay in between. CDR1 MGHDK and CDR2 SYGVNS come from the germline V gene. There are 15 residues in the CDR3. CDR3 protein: CASSEMGASYNEQFF. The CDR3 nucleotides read TGTGCCAGCAGTGAGATGGGGGCCTCCTACAATGAGCAGTTCTTC.

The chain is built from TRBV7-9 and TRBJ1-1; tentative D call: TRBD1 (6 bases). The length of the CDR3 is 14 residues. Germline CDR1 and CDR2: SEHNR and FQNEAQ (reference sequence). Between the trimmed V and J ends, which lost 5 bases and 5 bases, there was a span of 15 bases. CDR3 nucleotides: TGTGCCAGCAGCCCTATCGGACAGATGACTGAAGCTTTCTTT. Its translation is CASSPIGQMTEAFF.

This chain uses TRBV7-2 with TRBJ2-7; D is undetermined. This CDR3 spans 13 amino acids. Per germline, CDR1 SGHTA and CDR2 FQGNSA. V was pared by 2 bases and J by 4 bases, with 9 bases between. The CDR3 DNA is TGTGCCAGCAGCTTATTTAGTGAGTACGAGCAGTACTTC. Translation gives CASSLFSEYEQYF.

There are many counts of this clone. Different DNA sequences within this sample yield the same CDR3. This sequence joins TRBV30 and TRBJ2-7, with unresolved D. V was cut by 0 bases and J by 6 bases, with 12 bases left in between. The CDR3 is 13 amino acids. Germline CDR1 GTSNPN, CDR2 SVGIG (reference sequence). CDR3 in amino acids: CAWSVSFESEQYF. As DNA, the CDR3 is TGTGCCTGGAGTGTGTCCTTCGAAAGCGAGCAGTACTTC.

CDR3 region: CASSRVRAGAPPGTDTQYF. The CDR3 bases are TGTGCCAGCAGCAGGGTTCGGGCGGGAGCTCCCCCCGGCACAGATACGCAGTATTTT. The V gene is TRBV11-2, the J gene TRBJ2-3; 7 bases map to TRBD2. The CDR3 extends over 19 amino acids. Germline values: CDR1 SGHAT, CDR2 FQNNGV. J was trimmed by 1 base and V by 5 bases; bases with no gene match: 18.

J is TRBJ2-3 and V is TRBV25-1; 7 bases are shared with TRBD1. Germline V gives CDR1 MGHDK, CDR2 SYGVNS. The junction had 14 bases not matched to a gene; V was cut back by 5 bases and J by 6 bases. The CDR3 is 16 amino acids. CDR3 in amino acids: CASSPYRGGIVDTQYF. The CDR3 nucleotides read TGTGCCAGCAGTCCCTACAGGGGCGGAATTGTGGATACGCAGTATTTT.

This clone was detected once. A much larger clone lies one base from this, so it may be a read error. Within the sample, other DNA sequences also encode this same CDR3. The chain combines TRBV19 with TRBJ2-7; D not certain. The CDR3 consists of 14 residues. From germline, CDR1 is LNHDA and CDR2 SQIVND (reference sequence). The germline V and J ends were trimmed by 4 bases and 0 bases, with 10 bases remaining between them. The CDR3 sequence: CASSTRHHSYEQYF. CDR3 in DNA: TGTGCCAGTAGTACGAGACACCACTCCTACGAGCAGTACTTC.

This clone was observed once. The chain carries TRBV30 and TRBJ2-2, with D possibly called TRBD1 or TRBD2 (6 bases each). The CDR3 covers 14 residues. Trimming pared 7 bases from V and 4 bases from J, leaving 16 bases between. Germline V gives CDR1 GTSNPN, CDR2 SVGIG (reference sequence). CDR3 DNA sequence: TGTGCCTCGCAGAGGGGGGCCTTCACCGGGGAGCTGTTTTTT. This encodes CASQRGAFTGELFF.

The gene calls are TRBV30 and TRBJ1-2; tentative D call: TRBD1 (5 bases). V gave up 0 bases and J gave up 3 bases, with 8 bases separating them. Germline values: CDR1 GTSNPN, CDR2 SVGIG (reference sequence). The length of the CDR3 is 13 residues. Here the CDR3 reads CAWSVARDYGYTF. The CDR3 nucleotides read TGTGCCTGGAGTGTGGCCAGGGACTATGGCTACACCTTC.

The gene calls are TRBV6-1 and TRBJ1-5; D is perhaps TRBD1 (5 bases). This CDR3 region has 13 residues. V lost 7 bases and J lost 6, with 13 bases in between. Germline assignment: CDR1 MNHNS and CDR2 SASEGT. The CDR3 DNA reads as TGTGCCAGCACGGAAGGTGGGGCTCAGCCCCAGCATTTT. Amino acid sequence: CASTEGGAQPQHF.

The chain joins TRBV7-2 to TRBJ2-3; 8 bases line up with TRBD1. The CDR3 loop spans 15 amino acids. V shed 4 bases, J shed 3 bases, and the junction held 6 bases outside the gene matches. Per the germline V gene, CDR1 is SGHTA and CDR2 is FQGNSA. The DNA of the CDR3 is TGTGCCAGCAGCTCCAGACAGGGGTGGACAGATACGCAGTATTTT. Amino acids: CASSSRQGWTDTQYF.

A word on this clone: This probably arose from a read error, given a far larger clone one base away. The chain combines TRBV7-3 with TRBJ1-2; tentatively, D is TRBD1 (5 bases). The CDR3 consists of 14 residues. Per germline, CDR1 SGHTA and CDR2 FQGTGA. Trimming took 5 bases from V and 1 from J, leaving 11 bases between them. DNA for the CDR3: TGTGCCAGCAGCCCGGGACGGAGTAACTATGGCTACACCTTC. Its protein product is CASSPGRSNYGYTF.

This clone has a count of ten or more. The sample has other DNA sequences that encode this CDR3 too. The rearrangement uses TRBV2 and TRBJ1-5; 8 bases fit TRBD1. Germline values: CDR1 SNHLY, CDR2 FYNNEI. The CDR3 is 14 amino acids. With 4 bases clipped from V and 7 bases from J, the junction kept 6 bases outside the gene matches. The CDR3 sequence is CASSGTGQGQPQHF. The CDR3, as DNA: TGTGCCAGCAGTGGGACAGGGCAGGGGCAGCCCCAGCATTTT.